This is a list of T cell receptor beta chains from one sample in a study of graft-versus-host responses after intestinal transplantation. Antigens for these TCRs are unknown. Libraries were prepared by immunoSEQ multiplex PCR; TCRdb keeps only in-frame clonotypes and omits some of them. Of about 88,000 clones detected, 94% appear once; the ten largest clones hold roughly 0.2%. The sequencing here drew on unstimulated CD4+ T cells sorted from spleen or lymph node cells, taken before transplant. The receptors originated from a human donor who was the organ donor for an intestinal transplant. Each CDR3 is given with its conserved first and last residue. D genes are given only for firm matches. Expanded clones get a size class; other rows say once, few or many, or leave the size out.

clone_size	d_call	v_call	j_call	cdr3_length	cdr3_nt	cdr3_aa
NA	TRBD2	TRBV28	TRBJ2-5	14	TGTGCCAGCAATAAGCGGGGGCTACAAGAGACCCAGTACTTC	CASNKRGLQETQYF
NA	NA	TRBV21-1	TRBJ1-1	12	TGTGCCAGCAGCAAAGCGAACACTGAAGCTTTCTTT	CASSKANTEAFF
NA	NA	TRBV25-1	TRBJ1-4	14	TGTGCCAGCAGTGCGGCCGGGACGTTGGAAAAACTGTTTTTT	CASSAAGTLEKLFF
NA	NA	TRBV5-4	TRBJ1-4	15	TGTGCCAGCAGCTTGGACAGTTCAACTAATGAAAAACTGTTTTTT	CASSLDSSTNEKLFF
NA	NA	TRBV28	TRBJ1-1	15	TGTGCCAGCAGTCCAACCTGGGGAGGGGACACTGAAGCTTTCTTT	CASSPTWGGDTEAFF
NA	NA	TRBV5-1	TRBJ2-6	18	TGCGCCAGCAGCCCGCCCGGGACACCCAACTCTGGGGCCAACGTCCTGACTTTC	CASSPPGTPNSGANVLTF
once	NA	TRBV9	TRBJ1-2	12	TGTGCCAGCAGCGGCGGCCCCTATGGCTACACCTTC	CASSGGPYGYTF
NA	NA	TRBV5-1	TRBJ1-3	16	TGCGCCAGCAGCCCAAACGGCGGGGGGTCTGGAAACACCATATATTTT	CASSPNGGGSGNTIYF
NA	NA	TRBV6-1	TRBJ2-2	15	TGTGCCAGCAGAGAGGGGACGGTGAACACCGGGGAGCTGTTTTTT	CASREGTVNTGELFF
NA	NA	TRBV4-2	TRBJ2-2	15	TGTGCCAGCAGCTATAGTTGGGGGGGCCGCGGGGAGCTGTTTTTT	CASSYSWGGRGELFF
NA	NA	TRBV9	TRBJ1-3	13	TGTGCCAGCAGCGTGGGGAGTGGAAACACCATATATTTT	CASSVGSGNTIYF
once	NA	TRBV9	TRBJ2-3	13	TGTGCCAGCAGCGTCAAGACCGCAGATACGCAGTATTTT	CASSVKTADTQYF
NA	NA	TRBV10-1	TRBJ2-7	14	TGCGCCAGCAGTGAGCAGCCCGGCTCCTACGAGCAGTACTTC	CASSEQPGSYEQYF
NA	TRBD1	TRBV6-6	TRBJ2-7	15	TGTGCCAGCAACAAAGCCGGGACAGGGGTCTACGAGCAGTACTTC	CASNKAGTGVYEQYF
NA	TRBD1	TRBV5-8	TRBJ1-3	16	TGTGCCAGCAGCTTGGGTCAGGGGGTCTCTGGAAACACCATATATTTT	CASSLGQGVSGNTIYF
once	NA	TRBV30	TRBJ1-3	15	TGTGCCTGGAGTGTAGGATTCCACTCTGGAAACACCATATATTTT	CAWSVGFHSGNTIYF
NA	NA	TRBV18	TRBJ2-7	14	TGTGCCAGCTCACCAGGGGTTGAGAACTACGAGCAGTACTTC	CASSPGVENYEQYF
NA	NA	TRBV2	TRBJ1-2	12	TGTGCCAGCACCGAAGAGGGGCCTGGCTACACCTTC	CASTEEGPGYTF
NA	NA	TRBV7-2	TRBJ2-7	11	TGTGCCAGCAGCGCCAGCGGCGAGCAGTACTTC	CASSASGEQYF
NA	NA	TRBV28	TRBJ1-5	18	TGTGCCAGCAGTCCGCGATGGCAGGGGCACAATAGCAATCAGCCCCAGCATTTT	CASSPRWQGHNSNQPQHF
NA	NA	TRBV28	TRBJ1-1	12	TGTGCCAGCAGTTTACACGTCGGTGAAGCTTTCTTT	CASSLHVGEAFF
NA	NA	TRBV7-8	TRBJ2-2	15	TGTGCCAGCAGCCCGAGGGGACAGAACACCGGGGAGCTGTTTTTT	CASSPRGQNTGELFF
NA	TRBD1	TRBV4-1	TRBJ1-1	13	TGCGCCAGCAGCAGGGACAGCTACACTGAAGCTTTCTTT	CASSRDSYTEAFF
NA	TRBD1	TRBV28	TRBJ1-2	13	TGTGCCGGGGGGGACAGGGAATCCTATGGCTACACCTTC	CAGGDRESYGYTF
NA	NA	TRBV19	TRBJ1-1	15	TGTGCCAGCGCCGGCCAACTCCCAAGGGGCACTGAAGCTTTCTTT	CASAGQLPRGTEAFF
NA	NA	TRBV29-1	TRBJ1-2	14	TGCAGCGCCCGGTGGAGCGGAGCTAACTATGGCTACACCTTC	CSARWSGANYGYTF
NA	NA	TRBV9	TRBJ2-7	13	TGTGCCAGCAGCGTAGACCCAGCCTACGAGCAGTACTTC	CASSVDPAYEQYF
once	NA	TRBV11-3	TRBJ1-1	12	TGTGCCAGCAGCTTAGATCGGGGTGAAGCTTTCTTT	CASSLDRGEAFF